The source of this TCR beta chain is a study of cytomegalovirus exposure and HLA in healthy donors. A multiplex PCR was run with 60 Vbeta primers and 13 Jbeta primers. Some clones are missing from TCRdb's copy, which holds only in-frame ones; the method was immunoSEQ multiplex PCR. This sample yields around 170,000 clones, of which 75% to 85% are seen a single time; approximately 1.4% belongs to the top ten. Study outcomes and limitations: Within a later analysis, the majority of CMV-associated TCR beta chains appeared HLA-restricted. Later analysis showed TCR association rates varying by HLA locus, highest for DRB1 and lowest for HLA-C. The investigators catalogued 150 to 200 TCR beta chains as cytomegalovirus-associated.

The donors were healthy bone marrow donors. Worth noting for this clone: Its specificity is not known. A read error may be the cause here, since a much bigger clone is one base away.

The ends were cut back, 5 bases at V and 0 bases at J, with 7 bases in the middle. The V gene's germline CDR1 is SGHTA and CDR2 FQGNSA. This CDR3 is 13 amino acids long. The J gene is TRBJ1-2, the V gene TRBV7-2, with D possibly being TRBD1 (6 bases). Material for sequencing was PBMCs. This TCR came from a man in his late teens or twenties in good health and CMV-seronegative. This CDR3 reads CASSRDTNYGYTF. CDR3 bases: TGTGCCAGCAGCCGGGACACTAACTATGGCTACACCTTC.